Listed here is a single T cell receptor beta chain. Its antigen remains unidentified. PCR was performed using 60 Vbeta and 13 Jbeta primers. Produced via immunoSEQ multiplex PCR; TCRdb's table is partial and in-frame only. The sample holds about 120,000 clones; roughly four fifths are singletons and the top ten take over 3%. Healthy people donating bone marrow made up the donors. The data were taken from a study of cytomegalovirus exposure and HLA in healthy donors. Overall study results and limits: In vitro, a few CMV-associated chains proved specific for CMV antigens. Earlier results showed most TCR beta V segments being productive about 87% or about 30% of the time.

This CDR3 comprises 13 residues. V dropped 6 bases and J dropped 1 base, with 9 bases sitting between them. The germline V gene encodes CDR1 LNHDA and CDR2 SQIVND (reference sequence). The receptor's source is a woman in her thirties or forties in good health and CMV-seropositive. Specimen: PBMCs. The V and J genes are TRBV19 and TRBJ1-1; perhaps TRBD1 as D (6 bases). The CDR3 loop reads CASRLQGNTEAFF. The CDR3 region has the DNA TGTGCCAGTAGACTACAGGGGAACACTGAAGCTTTCTTT.